Included here is one T cell receptor beta chain sequence, with context. Its antigen is unidentified. These data belong to a study of metastatic and nonmetastatic thyroid tumors. For the study at large: Thyroid patients, malignant and benign, had repertoires compared across blood and tumor or nodule tissue. Study-wide results and limits: In blood and tumor, TCR beta diversity was reportedly significantly higher in malignant thyroid tumors than in benign nodules.

Among the patients, none had received any treatment before thyroid surgery. There are 13 residues in the CDR3. Germline V CDR1 and CDR2: DFQATT, SNEGSKA (reference sequence). Trimming cost V 1 base and J 4 bases, with 9 bases left between them. TCRdb re-called the PCR reads through MiXCR. The table shows around 40,000 clones, with 25% to 30% occurring only once. The chain couples TRBV20-1 to TRBJ2-3, with D perhaps assigned TRBD1 or TRBD2 (6 bases each). The receptor was derived from a female donor with papillary thyroid cancer or a benign thyroid nodule (not recorded which). Some clones in this sample may be carry-over from other donors' samples. Material for sequencing was blood. CDR3 in amino acids: CSARAGGPDTQYF. Written as DNA, the CDR3 is TGCAGTGCTAGAGCTGGGGGGCCAGATACGCAGTATTTT.